Listed below are T cell receptor beta chains from one sample, sequenced in a study of shared clonotypes between healthy human individuals. The assay was immunoSEQ multiplex PCR, and TCRdb's table has in-frame clones only and misses some. The data contain about 120,000 clones, approximately 70% of them singletons. What was sequenced was memory CD8+ T cells sorted from blood. These receptors were obtained from a woman aged 25 to 39 in good health. Both conserved end residues are trimmed from each CDR3. Clone size is stated in some rows and not others, as once, few, many or a class when expanded.

TRBV11-2,NA,TRBJ2-2,ASSLGGKLTGELF
TRBV10-2,few,TRBJ2-1,ASTPSPGWDEQF
TRBV9,NA,NA,ASSVGQGDSYEQY
TRBV28,many,TRBJ2-5,ASSAVGETQY
TRBV7-9,NA,TRBJ2-2,ASSFTQVGHGELF
TRBV7-3,NA,TRBJ2-1,ASSLTPPEGGEQF
TRBV6-5,NA,TRBJ2-5,ASSYAAGKGSETQY
TRBV19,NA,TRBJ2-1,ASSFTSGYNEQF
TRBV6-1,NA,TRBJ2-7,ASSEAGGTGGDEQY
TRBV6-5,NA,TRBJ1-5,ASSPGTGDVQPQH
TRBV5-4,NA,TRBJ2-7,ASSPPGLAGDEQY
TRBV11-2,NA,TRBJ2-3,ASSLPRGADTQY
TRBV9,few,TRBJ2-3,ASSGVTQY
TRBV28,many,TRBJ1-1,ASSLAEGQYTEAF
TRBV7-6,NA,TRBJ1-1,ASSWGVESNTEAF
TRBV6-1,NA,TRBJ2-3,ASSERLADNVDTQY
TRBV11-2,few,TRBJ2-7,ASSLLAGSYEQY
TRBV18,NA,TRBJ1-1,ASSPRDRGTEAF
TRBV2,NA,TRBJ2-1,ASRQGDYLNEQF
TRBV4-1,few,TRBJ1-1,ASSRTALDTEAF
TRBV28,NA,TRBJ1-4,ASSLWGRVDEKLF
TRBV29-1,NA,TRBJ2-3,SVTGGRWPDTQY
TRBV11-3,once,TRBJ2-2,ASSLDTGELF
TRBV28,NA,TRBJ2-1,ASSLGGLDYNEQF
TRBV6-5,NA,TRBJ2-7,ASSPSPDSWNEQY
TRBV18,NA,TRBJ2-3,ASSPRVSSADTQY
TRBV25-1,NA,TRBJ2-3,ASSGTRIVAGGTDTQY
TRBV29-1,NA,TRBJ2-1,SVGERSEQF
TRBV10-3,NA,TRBJ1-4,ASRRYRGGNEKLF
TRBV7-9,few,TRBJ2-6,ASRPDGASGANVLT
TRBV28,NA,TRBJ2-3,ASSYKGTDTQY
TRBV6-6,NA,TRBJ2-3,ASSSGQGTDTQY
TRBV10-2,NA,TRBJ2-1,ASSLGHEQF
TRBV28,NA,TRBJ1-5,ASSPPGQGPNQPQH
TRBV11-2,many,TRBJ2-7,ASSHTGASYEQY
TRBV5-1,NA,TRBJ2-7,ASSPDRDRYEQY
TRBV7-8,NA,TRBJ2-3,ASSSEWWGTSGSTDTQY
TRBV7-8,NA,TRBJ1-4,ASSPGQGGEKLF
TRBV6-5,few,TRBJ2-7,ASSYSGQSSSYEQY
TRBV19,NA,TRBJ2-3,ASSTLVLSTDTQY
TRBV6-1,NA,NA,ASSEGSSGAYEQY
TRBV27,once,TRBJ2-2,ASSLAYTGELF
TRBV5-6,few,TRBJ2-7,ASSLGRVDEQY
TRBV14,NA,TRBJ1-3,ASSGDGHRSGNTIY
TRBV27,NA,TRBJ1-1,ASSASGTGNTEAF
TRBV6-6,NA,TRBJ2-7,ASSRDRGSFGEQY
TRBV2,many,TRBJ1-3,ASSAGDGNTIY
TRBV6-6,once,TRBJ1-1,ASSPGQTNTEAF